The text below deals with one TCR beta chain. Antigen: not known. This sample is part of a study of cytomegalovirus exposure and HLA in healthy donors. Study in general: Both the 100 to 150 validation repertoires and the approximately 700 first-cohort repertoires used the same platform, as reported by a later analysis.

Donors were drawn from the 120-subject validation cohort, separate from the approximately 700-subject first cohort. The table came from immunoSEQ multiplex PCR; TCRdb's copy has only in-frame clones and leaves some out. The sample records 55,000 to 65,000 clones, approximately 95% being singletons. Study results and limitations: Most TCRs appeared rarely, but some public TCRs recurred in many donors.

The clonotype was recovered from a woman aged 18-29 years in good health and CMV-seropositive. Sequenced: PBMCs.

The CDR3 region has the DNA TGTGCCAGCAGCTTAGGGTCAACCGGGGAGCAGTACTTC. As protein: CASSLGSTGEQYF. The rearrangement joins TRBV7-6 to TRBJ2-7; D remains ambiguous. With 1 base removed from V and 7 bases from J, the gap between germline ends came to 11 bases. The germline V gene encodes CDR1 SGHVS and CDR2 FNYEAQ. This CDR3 comprises 13 residues.